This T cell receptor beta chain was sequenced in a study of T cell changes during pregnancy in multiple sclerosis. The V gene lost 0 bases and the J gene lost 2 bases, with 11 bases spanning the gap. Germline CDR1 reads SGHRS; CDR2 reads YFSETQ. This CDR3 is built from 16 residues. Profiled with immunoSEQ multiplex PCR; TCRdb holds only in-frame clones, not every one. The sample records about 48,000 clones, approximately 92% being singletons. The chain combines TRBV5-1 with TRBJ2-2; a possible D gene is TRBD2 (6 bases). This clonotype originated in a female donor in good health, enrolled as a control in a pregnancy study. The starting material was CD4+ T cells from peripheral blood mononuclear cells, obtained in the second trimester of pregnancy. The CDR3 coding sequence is TGCGCCAGCAGCTTGGCGGTAGCGGACAACACCGGGGAGCTGTTTTTT. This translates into CASSLAVADNTGELFF.